Sequencing of this TCR beta chain was carried out in a study of blood T cell repertoires in COVID-19. Study at large: Sources were T cells, B-cell-depleted T cells, or PBMCs; the material itself was cDNA or gDNA.

Source study methods: How many nucleated cells were present was estimated from reference gene primer amplification. TCRdb's table, derived via immunoSEQ multiplex PCR, lists solely in-frame clones and lacks some. The DNA was the basis for D and trimming; V, J and clone size are from that table. This table holds approximately 180,000 clones, 70% to 90% found once. The germline V gene has CDR1 SEHNR and CDR2 FQNEAQ (reference sequence). With V trimmed by 1 base and J by 2 bases, 14 bases remained unmatched. The CDR3 extends over 19 amino acids. Sequencing input: peripheral blood. This chain links TRBV7-9 with TRBJ1-5; TRBD1 aligns across 7 bases. The sequence came from a human donor with active or convalescent COVID-19. The donor label of this sample is uncertain. For the CDR3, the DNA is TGTGCCAGCAGCTTAGAGTTTGCGAGGGGGCGCGGGGGCAATCAGCCCCAGCATTTT. Translation gives CASSLEFARGRGGNQPQHF.